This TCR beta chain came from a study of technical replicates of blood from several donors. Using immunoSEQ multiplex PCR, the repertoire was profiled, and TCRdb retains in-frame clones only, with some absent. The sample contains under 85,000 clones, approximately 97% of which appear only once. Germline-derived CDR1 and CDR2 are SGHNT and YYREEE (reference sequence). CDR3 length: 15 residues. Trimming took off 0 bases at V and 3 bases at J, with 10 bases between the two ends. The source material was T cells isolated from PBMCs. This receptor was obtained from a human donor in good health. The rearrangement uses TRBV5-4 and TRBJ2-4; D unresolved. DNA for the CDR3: TGTGCCAGCAGCTTGGGTCGGGTGGGCAAAAACATTCAGTACTTC. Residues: CASSLGRVGKNIQYF.